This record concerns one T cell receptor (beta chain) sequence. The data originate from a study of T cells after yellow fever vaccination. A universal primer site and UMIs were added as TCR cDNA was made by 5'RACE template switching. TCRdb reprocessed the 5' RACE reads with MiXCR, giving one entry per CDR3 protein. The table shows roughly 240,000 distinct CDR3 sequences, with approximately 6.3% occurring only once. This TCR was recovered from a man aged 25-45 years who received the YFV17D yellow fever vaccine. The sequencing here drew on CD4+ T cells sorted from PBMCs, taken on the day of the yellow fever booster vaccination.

This CDR3 is CSAPDRASYEQYF. CDR3 in DNA: TGCAGTGCTCCGGACAGAGCTTCCTACGAGCAGTACTTC. The gene calls are TRBV20-1 and TRBJ2-7, with D possibly being TRBD1 (6 bases). The germline V gene has CDR1 DFQATT and CDR2 SNEGSKA (reference sequence). V gave up 5 bases and J gave up 1 base, with 12 bases separating them. The CDR3 loop spans 13 amino acids.